This record concerns one T cell receptor beta chain sequence. Its cognate antigen is unknown. The data were obtained in a study of T cell repertoires in cytomegalovirus infection. The wider study: Epitope selection comprised recently identified HLA-C-restricted CMV epitopes and well-studied HLA-B-restricted CMV epitopes. Study-wide results and limits: There were HLA-C-restricted CMV-specific TCR beta clonotypes dominating the ex vivo response.

TCRdb called the reads again in MiXCR, with one record for every CDR3 protein. The sample carries some 940,000 distinct CDR3 sequences, around 30% recorded once. The sequence came from a human donor in good health (CMV status not recorded). Some clones in this sample may be carry-over from other donors' samples. The sample was cultured CD8+ T cells from PBMCs, taken from culture after CMV antigen stimulation.

The CDR3 loop reads CASSQWTGEPEAFF. Here the CDR3 DNA reads TGCGCCAGCAGCCAATGGACAGGGGAACCTGAAGCTTTCTTT. The chain combines TRBV4-3 with TRBJ1-1, with TRBD1 matching 9 bases. This CDR3 spans 14 amino acids. The V segment lost 2 bases and the J segment 6 bases; nucleotides outside the gene matches: 4. Germline V gene sequence: CDR1 LGHNA, CDR2 YSLEER.